The rows below give T cell receptor beta chains drawn from one sample of a study of graft-versus-host responses after intestinal transplantation. The repertoire was sequenced with immunoSEQ multiplex PCR; TCRdb's copy has only in-frame clones and lacks some. Here the sample spans about 29,000 clones, more than 70% being singletons. This specimen consisted of ileum tissue, obtained 98 days after intestinal transplantation. These receptors were obtained from a human patient who received an intestinal transplant, so some T cells may come from the graft donor. Each CDR3 is given with its conserved first and last residue. The order of the fields is J gene, V gene, clone size, D gene, CDR3 protein, CDR3 DNA. A D gene is named only where the DNA matches it firmly. Clone size appears in some rows only: once, few, many, or a class for an expanded clone.

TRBJ1-5	TRBV30	NA	NA	CAWSDSPNQPQHF	TGTGCCTGGAGTGACAGCCCCAATCAGCCCCAGCATTTT
TRBJ1-2	TRBV21-1	NA	NA	CASSKDPRSSQDQINYGYTF	TGTGCCAGCAGCAAAGACCCGCGATCCAGCCAAGACCAAATTAACTATGGCTACACCTTC
TRBJ1-2	TRBV9	NA	NA	CASSSSAGHSYGYTF	TGTGCCAGCAGCTCGAGCGCGGGACACTCCTATGGCTACACCTTC
TRBJ2-1	TRBV4-2	NA	NA	CASSHPEGGFEQFF	TGTGCCAGCAGCCATCCCGAGGGGGGATTTGAGCAGTTCTTC
TRBJ2-3	TRBV9	few	TRBD1	CASSYGTATDTQYF	TGTGCCAGCAGCTACGGGACAGCCACAGATACGCAGTATTTT
TRBJ1-6	TRBV23-1	NA	NA	CASSRLGHEVSISPLHF	TGCGCCAGCAGTCGGCTGGGTCACGAGGTGAGCATTTCACCCCTCCACTTT
TRBJ2-7	TRBV28	medium-sized	TRBD2	CASRYGSGGAYEQYF	TGTGCCAGCAGGTATGGCAGCGGGGGGGCCTACGAGCAGTACTTC
TRBJ2-7	TRBV4-1	NA	TRBD1	CASSLVAGGDYEQYF	TGCGCCAGCAGCCTAGTAGCAGGGGGCGACTACGAGCAGTACTTC
TRBJ1-4	TRBV5-1	NA	NA	CASSQGPRDEKLFF	TGCGCCAGCAGCCAAGGACCCCGGGATGAAAAACTGTTTTTT
TRBJ2-7	TRBV2	once	TRBD1	CASAKRTGIYEQYF	TGTGCCAGTGCGAAGAGGACAGGGATTTACGAGCAGTACTTC
TRBJ2-7	TRBV4-1	few	TRBD1	CASSQEAWTGNYEQYF	TGCGCCAGCAGCCAAGAAGCCTGGACAGGGAACTACGAGCAGTACTTC
TRBJ1-2	TRBV5-6	NA	NA	CASSLRGYTF	TGTGCCAGCAGCTTGAGGGGCTACACCTTC
TRBJ1-6	TRBV7-8	few	NA	CASSPRGRDRNSPLHF	TGTGCCAGCAGCCCACGTGGGAGGGATAGGAATTCACCCCTCCACTTT
TRBJ2-5	TRBV10-3	NA	TRBD2	CAISPTSFPETQYF	TGTGCCATCAGCCCGACTAGCTTCCCAGAGACCCAGTACTTC
TRBJ1-1	TRBV5-1	NA	NA	CASSFPKTGTEAFF	TGCGCCAGCAGCTTCCCCAAAACCGGGACTGAAGCTTTCTTT
TRBJ1-5	TRBV5-6	NA	NA	CASSLEGMSNQPQHF	TGTGCCAGCAGCTTGGAGGGGATGAGCAATCAGCCCCAGCATTTT
TRBJ1-4	TRBV18	few	NA	CASSPPAGEKLFF	TGTGCCAGCTCACCACCGGCTGGTGAGAAACTGTTTTTT
TRBJ2-7	TRBV30	once	NA	CAWSPGLGYEQYF	TGTGCCTGGAGCCCCGGACTCGGCTACGAGCAGTACTTC
TRBJ2-5	TRBV4-1	NA	TRBD1	CASSQLGGETQYF	TGCGCCAGCAGCCAACTAGGGGGCGAGACCCAGTACTTC
TRBJ1-5	TRBV7-9	NA	NA	CASSLQGWGQPQHF	TGTGCCAGCAGCCTGCAGGGATGGGGTCAGCCCCAGCATTTT
TRBJ2-5	TRBV4-1	NA	TRBD1	CASSHMDRGSGIPEETQYF	TGCGCCAGCAGCCACATGGACAGGGGATCAGGAATCCCCGAAGAGACCCAGTACTTC
TRBJ2-1	TRBV19	NA	NA	CASSIWGNEQFF	TGTGCCAGTAGTATATGGGGCAATGAGCAGTTCTTC
TRBJ2-2	TRBV19	NA	TRBD1	CASSLPSRQGPKGTGELFF	TGTGCCAGTAGTCTACCCAGTCGACAGGGGCCCAAAGGGACGGGGGAGCTGTTTTTT
TRBJ1-2	TRBV7-9	NA	TRBD1	CASSLEEGAQNGYTF	TGTGCCAGCAGCTTAGAAGAGGGGGCTCAAAATGGCTACACCTTC
TRBJ2-5	TRBV2	NA	NA	CASKTPGLQETQYF	TGTGCCAGCAAAACCCCGGGACTTCAAGAGACCCAGTACTTC
TRBJ1-4	TRBV30	NA	NA	CAWSKGHATNEKLFF	TGTGCCTGGAGTAAGGGGCATGCAACTAATGAAAAACTGTTTTTT
TRBJ2-5	TRBV9	NA	TRBD1	CASSGGTGERETQYF	TGTGCCAGCAGCGGAGGGACAGGGGAGAGGGAGACCCAGTACTTC